This T cell receptor (beta chain) was found in a study of Tregs in tolerant kidney transplant recipients. Study information: The nonmyeloablative bone marrow transplants came from related graft donors, with transient mixed chimerism. General study points: The most relevant donor-specific Treg TCRbeta repertoire apparently came from expansion with activated donor B cells. Biological reproducibility was not directly addressed in this study.

Method: immunoSEQ multiplex PCR; TCRdb's copy keeps in-frame clones and lacks some. The sample consists of about 110,000 clones, about 90% of them appearing once. As to this clone: Its specificity is not known.

Unstimulated regulatory T cells (CD4+CD25+CD127-), CD4+CD25- non-regulatory cells, CD4 and CD8 cells were FACS-sorted from thawed PBMCs. CDR3 length: 18 amino acids. Germline CDR1 SGHRS, CDR2 YFSETQ. Trimming cost V 0 bases and J 7 bases; bases outside gene matches: 11. The TCR sequence derives from a human donor who received a combined kidney and bone marrow transplant. Sequences were derived from CD4+ T cells from blood, sampled before the transplant. This sequence joins TRBV5-1 and TRBJ2-1; 12 bases line up with TRBD2. The CDR3 reads CASSLGLAGGLERNEQFF. CDR3 sequence (DNA): TGCGCCAGCAGCTTGGGGCTAGCGGGGGGGCTGGAGAGAAATGAGCAGTTCTTC.